The sequence of this TCR beta chain was determined in a study of follicular helper T cells after annual influenza vaccination. This clone was seen once. Described time point: 2014-2015 season, pre-vaccination. Assay used: immunoSEQ multiplex PCR; TCRdb lists only in-frame clones, some missing. The sample has more than 10,000 clones, approximately 78% seen once. This CDR3 region has 15 residues. Germline CDR1 reads LGHNA; CDR2 reads YNFKEQ. V lost 4 bases, J lost 4 bases, and 6 bases stayed unmatched. The clonotype was recovered from an adult who received the influenza vaccine. The sample here was CXCR5- memory CD4+ T cells sorted from blood, taken on the day of influenza vaccination. The chain couples TRBV4-2 to TRBJ2-2; 7 bases match TRBD2. The CDR3 nucleotides read TGTGCCAGCAGCCGGGGCGGGGGAACCACCGGGGAGCTGTTTTTT. Its protein product is CASSRGGGTTGELFF.